This is a list of T cell receptor beta chains from one sample in a study of patients and donors after allogeneic stem cell transplantation. Each CDR3 protein gets one entry after TCRdb re-called the RT-PCR reads with MiXCR. The data hold some 87,000 distinct CDR3 sequences, with around 48% observed a single time. Sequences were obtained from blood, either unsorted or a sorted T cell fraction (not recorded which). These receptors were taken from a human donor who was either an allogeneic HSCT recipient or a stem cell or donor lymphocyte infusion donor (not recorded which). It is not recorded whose cells these are; they may come from a transplant donor. Both conserved end residues are part of each CDR3. The D gene is left open where the match is weak. Size values are once, few and many counts, or a class for expanded clones, and some rows have none.

TRBV29-1	TRBJ2-1	NA	NA	TGCAGCGCAGACCGGGATTCCTACAATGAGCAGTTCTTC	CSADRDSYNEQFF
TRBV4-3	TRBJ2-5	NA	NA	TGCGCCAGCAGCCAAGAAGTCACGGGGCTGATAGAGACCCAGTACTTC	CASSQEVTGLIETQYF
TRBV15	TRBJ2-7	NA	TRBD2	TGTGCCACCAGCAGAGGTAGACTAGCGGGAATCTCCTACGAGCAGTACTTC	CATSRGRLAGISYEQYF
TRBV12-3/TRBV12-4	TRBJ2-3	NA	TRBD2	TGTGCCAGCAGTTCTCCTAGCGGGGGCACAGATACGCAGTATTTT	CASSSPSGGTDTQYF
TRBV28	TRBJ2-2	few	NA	TGTGCCAGCAGTTTTCGACGAGCCGTGAACACCGGGGAGCTGTTTTTT	CASSFRRAVNTGELFF
TRBV25-1	TRBJ1-5	few	NA	TGTGCCAGCAGTGACAGGGCCGGGAATCAGCCCCAGCATTTT	CASSDRAGNQPQHF
TRBV29-1	TRBJ1-2	NA	NA	TGCAGCGTTGTCTCCCGGGGGGCAGGTGGCTACACCTTC	CSVVSRGAGGYTF
TRBV7-8	TRBJ1-1	few	NA	TGTGCCAGCAGCTTCGGTGTGGCTGAAGCTTTCTTT	CASSFGVAEAFF
TRBV9	TRBJ1-3	NA	TRBD1	TGTGCCAGCAGCGAGGGACAGGGAAACACCATATATTTT	CASSEGQGNTIYF
TRBV4-3	TRBJ1-6	NA	TRBD1	TGCGCCAGCAGCCATTCTCGGACAGGATCGGATTCCTATAATTCACCCCTCCACTTT	CASSHSRTGSDSYNSPLHF
TRBV20-1	TRBJ1-2	NA	NA	TGCAGTGCTAGAGCAGGCGGTATCCCCTATGGCTACACCTTC	CSARAGGIPYGYTF
TRBV5-1	TRBJ1-2	NA	TRBD1	TGCGCCAGCAGCTTGATCAGTCACACAGGGGATAATGGCTACACCTTC	CASSLISHTGDNGYTF
TRBV20-1	TRBJ2-7	NA	TRBD2	TGCAGTGCTAGAGGGCTAGCGGGCTTAAAATACGAGCAGTACTTC	CSARGLAGLKYEQYF
TRBV28	TRBJ1-3	once	NA	TGTGCCAGCAGTAAGATACGGAGCTCTGGAAACACCATATATTTT	CASSKIRSSGNTIYF
TRBV6-5	TRBJ2-1	NA	TRBD2	TGTGCCAGCGCCGGGACTAGCGGCCCCTACAATGAGCAGTTCTTC	CASAGTSGPYNEQFF
TRBV5-1	TRBJ1-4	few	NA	TGCGCCAGCAGCGAAACAGGGTTGAATGAAAAACTGTTTTTT	CASSETGLNEKLFF
TRBV15	TRBJ1-1	few	NA	TGTGCCACCAGCAGAGATGGGAGCGTATCCACTGAAGCTTTCTTT	CATSRDGSVSTEAFF
TRBV28	TRBJ2-3	NA	NA	TGTGCCAGCAGCATCATTAATATGCTATATACGCAGTATTTT	CASSIINMLYTQYF
TRBV13	TRBJ2-1	NA	NA	TGTGCCAGCAGCTTATGGCCCAATGAGCAGTTCTTC	CASSLWPNEQFF
TRBV4-2	TRBJ1-6	few	NA	TGTGCCAGCAGCCAAGTTATAGCAGATAATTCACCCCTCCACTTT	CASSQVIADNSPLHF
TRBV27	TRBJ2-7	once	TRBD2	TGTGCCAGCAGTCCACCCCTGGGGGAGGCGGGGGGAGAGCAGTACTTC	CASSPPLGEAGGEQYF
TRBV15	TRBJ1-4	few	NA	TGTGCCACCAGCACGAGGGGAGACGGAACTGAAAAACTGTTTTTT	CATSTRGDGTEKLFF
TRBV28	TRBJ2-1	NA	TRBD2	TGTGCCAGCACAGGGGCAGCGGGAGTCGCCAATGAGCAGTTCTTC	CASTGAAGVANEQFF
TRBV7-9	TRBJ1-2	few	NA	TGTGCCAGCAGCTTAGCCCAGACCGAGGGGGACTATGGCTACACCTTC	CASSLAQTEGDYGYTF
TRBV12-3/TRBV12-4	TRBJ1-5	NA	TRBD1	TGTGCCAGCAGTTTCGGGACAGGGGGAGTCTATCAGCCCCAGCATTTT	CASSFGTGGVYQPQHF
TRBV29-1	TRBJ1-1	few	NA	TGCAGCGTTGAAGTGGGGGAGTTGAACACTGAAGCTTTCTTT	CSVEVGELNTEAFF
TRBV12-3/TRBV12-4	TRBJ1-4	NA	TRBD1	TGTGCCAGCAGTTTAATCCGACAGGGAAACGAAAAACTGTTTTTT	CASSLIRQGNEKLFF
TRBV10-3	TRBJ1-1	few	NA	TGTGCCATCACTGAGGACAACTATTACACTGAAGCTTTCTTT	CAITEDNYYTEAFF
TRBV6-2/TRBV6-3	TRBJ1-1	few	NA	TGTGCCAGCAGGCAACCGCCGCGCACTGAAGCTTTCTTT	CASRQPPRTEAFF
TRBV28	TRBJ1-3	few	NA	TGTGCCAGCAGTTTTTCCGGGGACACCATATATTTT	CASSFSGDTIYF
TRBV4-1	TRBJ1-4	few	NA	TGCGCCAGCAGCCAAGGCGCGGGGGAAAAACTGTTTTTT	CASSQGAGEKLFF
TRBV28	TRBJ1-3	NA	NA	TGTGCCAGCAAAGGGGACTCTGGAAACACCATATATTTT	CASKGDSGNTIYF
TRBV5-1	TRBJ1-6	NA	NA	TGCGCCAGCAGCTTGGACGGCTCCTATAATTCACCCCTCCACTTT	CASSLDGSYNSPLHF
TRBV20-1	TRBJ1-5	once	NA	TGCAGTGCCCAGTTTGACACCTATAGCAATCAGCCCCAGCATTTT	CSAQFDTYSNQPQHF
TRBV3-1	TRBJ1-4	few	NA	TGTGCCAGCAGCCAAGACGGATATAGGGGTGGAAAACTGTTTTTT	CASSQDGYRGGKLFF
TRBV20-1	TRBJ2-7	NA	NA	TGCAGTGCTAGACCGGGACAAGAATACGAGCAGTACTTC	CSARPGQEYEQYF
TRBV5-6	TRBJ2-1	few	NA	TGTGCCAGCAGCTTCCGGGGTGAGCAGTTCTTC	CASSFRGEQFF